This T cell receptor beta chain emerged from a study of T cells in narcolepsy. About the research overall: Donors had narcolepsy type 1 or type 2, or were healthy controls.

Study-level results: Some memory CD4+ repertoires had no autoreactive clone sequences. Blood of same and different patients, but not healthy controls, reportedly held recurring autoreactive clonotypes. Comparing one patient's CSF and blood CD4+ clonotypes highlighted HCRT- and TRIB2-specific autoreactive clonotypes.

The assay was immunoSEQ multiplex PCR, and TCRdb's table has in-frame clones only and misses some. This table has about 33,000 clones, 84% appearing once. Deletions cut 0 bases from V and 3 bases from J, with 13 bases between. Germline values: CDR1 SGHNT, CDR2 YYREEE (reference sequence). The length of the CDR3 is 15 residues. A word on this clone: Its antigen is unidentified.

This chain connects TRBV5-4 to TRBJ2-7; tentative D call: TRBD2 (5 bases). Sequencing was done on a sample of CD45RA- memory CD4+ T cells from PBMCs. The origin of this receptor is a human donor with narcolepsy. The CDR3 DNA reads TGTGCCAGCAGCTTGGCGGGGTCCCTCTACTACGAGCAGTACTTC. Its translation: CASSLAGSLYYEQYF.